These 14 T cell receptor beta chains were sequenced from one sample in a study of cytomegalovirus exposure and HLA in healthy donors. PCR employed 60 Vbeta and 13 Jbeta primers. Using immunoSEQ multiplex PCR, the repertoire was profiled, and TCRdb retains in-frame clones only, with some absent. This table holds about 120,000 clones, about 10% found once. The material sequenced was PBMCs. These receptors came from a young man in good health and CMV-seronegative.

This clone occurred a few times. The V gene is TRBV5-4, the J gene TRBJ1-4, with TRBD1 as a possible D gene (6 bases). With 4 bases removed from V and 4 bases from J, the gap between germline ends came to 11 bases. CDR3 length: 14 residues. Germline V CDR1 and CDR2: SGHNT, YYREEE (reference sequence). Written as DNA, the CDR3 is TGTGCCAGCAGCCGGGACAAATATAATGAAAAACTGTTTTTT. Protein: CASSRDKYNEKLFF.

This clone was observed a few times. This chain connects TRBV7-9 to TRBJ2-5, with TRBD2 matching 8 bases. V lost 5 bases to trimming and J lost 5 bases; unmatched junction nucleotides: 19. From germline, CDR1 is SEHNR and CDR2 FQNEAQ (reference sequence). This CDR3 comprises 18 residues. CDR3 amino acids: CASSPGGQGVKSMETQYF. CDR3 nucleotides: TGTGCCAGCAGCCCGGGGGGGCAGGGCGTTAAGTCGATGGAGACCCAGTACTTC.

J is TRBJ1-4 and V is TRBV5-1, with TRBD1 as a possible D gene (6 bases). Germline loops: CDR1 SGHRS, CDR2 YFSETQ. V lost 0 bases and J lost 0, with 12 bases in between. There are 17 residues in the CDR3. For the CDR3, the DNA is TGCGCCAGCAGCTTGGGAAGATCAGGGGCAACTAATGAAAAACTGTTTTTT. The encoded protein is CASSLGRSGATNEKLFF. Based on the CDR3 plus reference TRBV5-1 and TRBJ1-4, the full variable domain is KAGVTQTPRYLIKTRGQQVTLSCSPISGHRSVSWYQQTPGQGLQFLFEYFSETQRNKGNFPGRFSGRQFSNSRSEMNVSTLELGDSALYLCASSLGRSGATNEKLFFGSGTQLSVL.

The chain's CDR3 is CASRKQGSPYEQYF. CDR3 coding DNA: TGTGCCAGCAGAAAACAGGGAAGTCCCTACGAGCAGTACTTC. This chain joins TRBV6-1 and TRBJ2-7; the D gene is possibly TRBD1 (6 bases). V was cut by 6 bases and J by 2 bases, with 14 bases left in between. The CDR3 runs to 14 residues. CDR1 MNHNS and CDR2 SASEGT come from the germline V gene.

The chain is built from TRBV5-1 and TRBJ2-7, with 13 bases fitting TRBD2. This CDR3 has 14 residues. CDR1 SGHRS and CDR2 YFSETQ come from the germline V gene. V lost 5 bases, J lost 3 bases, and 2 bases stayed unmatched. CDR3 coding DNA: TGCGCCAGCAGGCGGACTAGCGGGAGCTACGAGCAGTACTTC. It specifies CASRRTSGSYEQYF.

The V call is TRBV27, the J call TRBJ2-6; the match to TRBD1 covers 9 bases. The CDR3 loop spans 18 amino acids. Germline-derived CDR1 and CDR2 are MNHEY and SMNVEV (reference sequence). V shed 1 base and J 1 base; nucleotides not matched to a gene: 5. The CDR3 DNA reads TGTGCCAGCAGTTTATATGGGACAGGGTGGTCTGGGGCCAACGTCCTGACTTTC. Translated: CASSLYGTGWSGANVLTF.

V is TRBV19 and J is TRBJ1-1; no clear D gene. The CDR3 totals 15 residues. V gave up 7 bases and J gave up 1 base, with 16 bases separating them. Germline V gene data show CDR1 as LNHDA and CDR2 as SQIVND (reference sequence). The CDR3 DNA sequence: TGTGCCAGTAACCCACGGAGGGAAAGGAACACTGAAGCTTTCTTT. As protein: CASNPRRERNTEAFF.

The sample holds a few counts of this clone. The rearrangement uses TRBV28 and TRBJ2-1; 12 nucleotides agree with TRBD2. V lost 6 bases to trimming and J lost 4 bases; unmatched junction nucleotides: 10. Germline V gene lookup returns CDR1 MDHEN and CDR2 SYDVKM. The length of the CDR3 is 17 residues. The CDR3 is CASRGGLAGAGYNEQFF. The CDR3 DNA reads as TGTGCCAGCAGGGGGGGACTAGCGGGCGCCGGGTACAATGAGCAGTTCTTC.

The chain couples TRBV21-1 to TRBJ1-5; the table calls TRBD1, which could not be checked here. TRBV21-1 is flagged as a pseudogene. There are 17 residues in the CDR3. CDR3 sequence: CASSKVPDRGLNQPQHF. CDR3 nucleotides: TGTGCCAGCAGCAAAGTTCCGGACAGGGGCCTCAATCAGCCCCAGCATTTT.

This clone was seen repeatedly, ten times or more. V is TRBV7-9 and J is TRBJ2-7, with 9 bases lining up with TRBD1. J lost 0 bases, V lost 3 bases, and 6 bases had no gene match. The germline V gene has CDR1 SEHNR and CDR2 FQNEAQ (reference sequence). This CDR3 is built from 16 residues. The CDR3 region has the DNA TGTGCCAGCAGCTTTTATATGGACAGGGGCTCCTACGAGCAGTACTTC. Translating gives CASSFYMDRGSYEQYF.

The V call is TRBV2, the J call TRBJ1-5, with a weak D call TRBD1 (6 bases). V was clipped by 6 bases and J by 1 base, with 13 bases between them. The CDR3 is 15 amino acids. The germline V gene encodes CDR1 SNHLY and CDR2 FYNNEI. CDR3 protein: CASSPSGTSNQPQHF. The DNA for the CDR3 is TGTGCCAGCAGCCCAAGCGGGACAAGCAATCAGCCCCAGCATTTT.

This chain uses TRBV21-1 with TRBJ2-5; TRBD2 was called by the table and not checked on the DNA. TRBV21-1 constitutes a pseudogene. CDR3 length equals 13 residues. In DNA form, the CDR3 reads TGTGCCAGCAGCTCGGGGGTAGAAGAGACCCAGTACTTC. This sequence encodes CASSSGVEETQYF.

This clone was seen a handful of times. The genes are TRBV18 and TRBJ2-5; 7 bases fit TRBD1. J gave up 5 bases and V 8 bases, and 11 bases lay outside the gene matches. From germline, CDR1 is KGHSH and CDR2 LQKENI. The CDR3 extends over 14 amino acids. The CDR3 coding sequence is TGTGCCAGCCTCTCGACAGGGTTGGGGGAGACCCAGTACTTC. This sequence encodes CASLSTGLGETQYF.

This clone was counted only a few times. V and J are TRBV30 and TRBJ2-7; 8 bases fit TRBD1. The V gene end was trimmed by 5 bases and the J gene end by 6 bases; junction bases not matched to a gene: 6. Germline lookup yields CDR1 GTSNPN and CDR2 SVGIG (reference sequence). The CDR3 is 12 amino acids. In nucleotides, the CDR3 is TGTGCCTGGCGTACAGGGGGTGGCGAGCAGTACTTC. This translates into CAWRTGGGEQYF. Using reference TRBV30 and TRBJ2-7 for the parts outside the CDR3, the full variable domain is SQTIHQWPATLVQPVGSPLSLECTVEGTSNPNLYWYRQAAGRGLQLLFYSVGIGQISSEVPQNLSASRPQDRQFILSSKKLLLSDSGFYLCAWRTGGGEQYFGPGTRLTVT.